The 17 T cell receptor beta chains below all came from one sample that was sequenced in a study of immune evolution from preneoplasia to lung adenocarcinoma. Sequencing was performed with immunoSEQ multiplex PCR; in TCRdb, only in-frame clones are kept and a portion is missing. Of about 1,100 clones listed, about 82% are singletons. The sample consisted of FFPE tissue from an adenomatous hyperplasia lung lesion. Subset specified: atypical adenomatous hyperplasia (AAH), lung preneoplasia. The receptors derive from a person aged 60-80 years with lung adenocarcinoma.

This clone occurred a few times. The genes are TRBV25-1 and TRBJ2-5; 8 bases are shared with TRBD1. Per germline, CDR1 MGHDK and CDR2 SYGVNS. The ends lost 4 bases at V and 5 bases at J; junction bases unmatched: 9. The CDR3 loop spans 15 amino acids. CDR3 protein: CASSAPQGAGETQYF. The CDR3 coding sequence is TGTGCCAGCAGTGCACCTCAGGGGGCGGGTGAGACCCAGTACTTC. Full variable domain (remainder filled in from reference TRBV25-1 and TRBJ2-5): EADIYQTPRYLVIGTGKKITLECSQTMGHDKMYWYQQDPGMELHLIHYSYGVNSTEKGDLSSESTVSRIRTEHFPLTLESARPSHTSQYLCASSAPQGAGETQYFGPGTRLLVL.

This sequence joins TRBV7-2 and TRBJ2-7; a possible D gene is TRBD1 (5 bases). The V gene lost 0 bases and the J gene lost 2 bases, with 11 bases spanning the gap. The CDR3 sequence is 15 residues long. Germline V lookup: CDR1 SGHTA, CDR2 FQGNSA. The CDR3, as DNA: TGTGCCAGCAGCTTAGCCAACAGGTGGGCCTACGAGCAGTACTTC. The encoded protein is CASSLANRWAYEQYF. The full variable domain, rest sourced from reference TRBV7-2 and TRBJ2-7, is GAGVSQSPSNKVTEKGKDVELRCDPISGHTALYWYRQSLGQGLEFLIYFQGNSAPDKSGLPSDRFSAERTGGSVSTLTIQRTQQEDSAVYLCASSLANRWAYEQYFGPGTRLTVT.

V gene TRBV9 combines with J gene TRBJ1-6, with 10 bases that match TRBD1. The germline V gene has CDR1 SGDLS and CDR2 YYNGEE. The CDR3 sequence is 15 residues long. The junction had 8 bases not matched to a gene; V was cut back by 4 bases and J by 10 bases. Written as DNA, the CDR3 is TGTGCCAGCAGCTCAGAGGGGACAGGGGAGTCACCCCTCCACTTT. Protein: CASSSEGTGESPLHF.

J is TRBJ1-1 and V is TRBV13; a possible D gene is TRBD1 (5 bases). Germline V gene lookup returns CDR1 PRHDT and CDR2 FYEKMQ (reference sequence). V shed 2 bases and J shed 1 base, with 11 bases lying between them. The CDR3 extends over 15 amino acids. The CDR3 DNA follows: TGTGCCAGCAGCTTACGGGGCAGAAGGAACACTGAAGCTTTCTTT. It yields the protein CASSLRGRRNTEAFF.

This clone showed up just a few times. This chain connects TRBV27 to TRBJ2-7; 7 bases line up with TRBD1. CDR3 length: 11 residues. CDR1 is MNHEY and CDR2 is SMNVEV in the germline V gene (reference sequence). V trimming: 7 bases; J trimming: 5 bases; junction bases outside the gene matches: 2. The CDR3 DNA reads TGTGCCAGCATTAGGGGGCACGAGCAGTACTTC. It translates to CASIRGHEQYF.

The gene calls are TRBV5-5 and TRBJ2-1; 7 nucleotides align to TRBD1. With 2 bases clipped from V and 6 bases from J, the junction kept 2 bases outside the gene matches. Germline-derived CDR1 and CDR2 are SGHKS and YYEKEE (reference sequence). The length of the CDR3 is 13 residues. CDR3 in amino acids: CASSFHRGNEQFF. The CDR3 DNA reads TGTGCCAGCAGCTTCCACAGGGGCAATGAGCAGTTCTTC.

This chain uses TRBV28 with TRBJ2-3; possibly TRBD1 for D (5 bases). Germline CDR1 is MDHEN and CDR2 is SYDVKM. This CDR3 has 17 residues. Trimming removed 7 bases from V and 0 bases from J, with 20 bases in between. Written as DNA, the CDR3 is TGTGCCAGCAACTTACTCCCAGGGATATCTAGCACAGATACGCAGTATTTT. This codes for CASNLLPGISSTDTQYF.

The CDR3 sequence: CASSFGLAGGRETYEQYF. DNA for the CDR3: TGTGCCAGCAGCTTCGGACTAGCGGGAGGACGGGAAACCTACGAGCAGTACTTC. V gene TRBV7-9 combines with J gene TRBJ2-7, with 14 bases fitting TRBD2. The V and J ends lost 3 bases and 2 bases, in that order; junction bases with no gene match: 9. The CDR3 sequence is 18 residues long. CDR1 and CDR2 (germline): SEHNR, FQNEAQ (reference sequence).

Points on this clone: Other nucleotide sequences in the sample specify the same CDR3. The V and J genes are TRBV25-1 and TRBJ2-5; D may be TRBD2 (5 bases). Deletions cut 3 bases from V and 5 bases from J, with 16 bases between. Germline CDR1 MGHDK, CDR2 SYGVNS. CDR3 length equals 15 residues. CDR3 residues: CASSDPRGQGETQYF. The CDR3, as DNA: TGTGCCAGCAGTGACCCCCGAGGGCAAGGGGAGACCCAGTACTTC.

The V gene is TRBV6-6, the J gene TRBJ2-5; D is ambiguous. This CDR3 has 14 amino acids. Germline-derived CDR1 and CDR2 are MNHNY and SVGAGI (reference sequence). V was clipped by 6 bases and J by 0 bases, with 11 bases between them. CDR3 bases: TGTGCCAGCAGCCTGGACCTGAACCAAGAGACCCAGTACTTC. It is translated as CASSLDLNQETQYF.

The V gene is TRBV5-1, the J gene TRBJ2-5; 8 nucleotides line up with TRBD2. The CDR3 extends over 16 amino acids. Looked up from germline, CDR1 is SGHRS and CDR2 is YFSETQ. J was trimmed by 4 bases and V by 4 bases; bases with no gene match: 12. Written as DNA, the CDR3 is TGCGCCAGCAGCCTCGGGGGAGCGGGAGCGGGAGAGACCCAGTACTTC. Protein product: CASSLGGAGAGETQYF.

This clone has only a few counts. The V call is TRBV27, the J call TRBJ2-1; 11 bases fit TRBD2. V shed 2 bases and J 8 bases; nucleotides not matched to a gene: 5. CDR3 length: 15 residues. CDR1 MNHEY and CDR2 SMNVEV come from the germline V gene (reference sequence). The CDR3: CASSLNSGRGYEQFF. The CDR3 coding sequence is TGTGCCAGCAGTTTAAATAGCGGGAGGGGGTATGAGCAGTTCTTC.

This clone is a singleton in its sample. This CDR3 is CASSPRDRANTEAFF. CDR3 nucleotides: TGTGCCAGCTCACCTAGGGACAGGGCGAACACTGAAGCTTTCTTT. V and J are TRBV18 and TRBJ1-1, with 9 bases fitting TRBD1. The CDR3 length is 15 residues. The ends lost 3 bases at V and 1 base at J; junction bases unmatched: 3. Looked up from germline, CDR1 is KGHSH and CDR2 is LQKENI.

This clone was observed a single time. V gene TRBV29-1 combines with J gene TRBJ2-3; D may correspond to TRBD1 or TRBD2 (7 bases each). The length of the CDR3 is 13 residues. Per germline, CDR1 SQVTM and CDR2 ANQGSEA. Trimming shortened V by 7 bases and J by 1 base, and 12 bases separated the two germline ends. The DNA for the CDR3 is TGCAGCGGGGACAGCGGGGGCACAGATACGCAGTATTTT. The encoded protein is CSGDSGGTDTQYF.

The rearrangement joins TRBV7-2 to TRBJ1-6; D is undetermined. The ends were cut back, 0 bases at V and 6 bases at J, with 9 bases in the middle. The germline CDR1 and CDR2 sequences are SGHTA and FQGNSA. The CDR3 runs 15 residues. CDR3 bases: TGTGCCAGCAGCTTAGCCACCACAGTTAATTCACCCCTCCACTTT. Residues: CASSLATTVNSPLHF.

This clone was detected once. The V gene is TRBV6-5, the J gene TRBJ2-1; 13 bases line up with TRBD2. Germline-derived CDR1 and CDR2 are MNHEY and SVGAGI. With V trimmed by 6 bases and J by 5 bases, 4 bases remained unmatched. The CDR3 is 15 amino acids. The CDR3 here is CASRPGLAGNNEQFF. CDR3 sequence (DNA): TGTGCCAGCAGGCCGGGACTAGCGGGAAACAATGAGCAGTTCTTC.

The V call is TRBV2, the J call TRBJ2-7, with D possibly being TRBD1 (5 bases). This CDR3 is 12 amino acids long. Germline V gene lookup returns CDR1 SNHLY and CDR2 FYNNEI. V lost 7 bases to trimming and J lost 2 bases, with 9 bases between them. CDR3 protein: CASNRQPYEQYF. CDR3 nucleotides: TGTGCCAGCAATCGACAGCCCTACGAGCAGTACTTC.